This T cell receptor beta chain was identified in a study of Ad26.COV2.S vaccination and SARS-CoV-2 variants. Study details: The donor was enrolled in the Ad26.COV2.S arm of the COV1001 trial. Donor got 5x10^10 or 1x10^11 viral particles of Ad26.COV2.S.

The protocol was immunoSEQ multiplex PCR, while the TCRdb copy is restricted to in-frame clones and leaves out a portion. The data show under 500,000 clones, about 90% seen once. The treatment here: 15 to 20 received Ad26.COV2.S at low or high dose, single or two shots; 5 received placebo; per-sample allocation not given. Sampling took place 63 days after the first vaccine or placebo injection. In regard to this clone: What it binds is unknown. Other nucleotide sequences in the sample specify the same CDR3.

CDR1 is MNHEY and CDR2 is SVGEGT in the germline V gene. Trimming left V 6 bases short and J 3 bases short, with 9 bases between. The CDR3 covers 12 residues. Study-level results: Substantial response breadth was reportedly seen for spike-specific CD8+ and CD4+ T cells after vaccination. Vaccinees showed greater spike-specific TCR breadth than placebo recipients.

This chain links TRBV6-2 or TRBV6-3 with TRBJ2-7; a weak D match, TRBD2 (6 bases). The specimen comprised peripheral blood, sampled in a trial of Ad26.COV2.S vaccine versus placebo. The source is a person between 18 and 59 years old who received the Ad26.COV2.S COVID-19 vaccine or a placebo. The CDR3 nucleotides are TGTGCCAGCAGCCGCGGGGTCTACGAGCAGTACTTC. Its translation: CASSRGVYEQYF.